Listed here are 20 T cell receptor beta chains from one sample, sequenced in a study of shared clonotypes between healthy human individuals. Here immunoSEQ multiplex PCR was the method, and the copy in TCRdb shows in-frame clones only, minus some. Among 2 million to 2.5 million clones, approximately 93% were seen once, and the ten largest hold about 0.39%. The sample was naive CD4+ T cells from PBMCs. Subset defined: CD45RA+ positively selected. The origin of the receptors is a man younger than 30 in good health. Some clones in this sample may be carry-over from other donors' samples.

The V and J genes are TRBV5-4 and TRBJ2-2; 7 nucleotides line up with TRBD1. CDR3 length equals 14 residues. Trimming took 4 bases from V and 4 from J; bases not matched to a gene: 4. CDR1 SGHNT and CDR2 YYREEE come from the germline V gene (reference sequence). CDR3 region: CASSMTGFTGELFF. CDR3 bases: TGTGCCAGCAGCATGACAGGGTTCACCGGGGAGCTGTTTTTT.

The chain employs TRBV7-9 and TRBJ1-5, with no clear D. There are 13 residues in the CDR3. V was cut by 5 bases and J by 11 bases, with 16 bases left in between. Germline CDR1 SEHNR, CDR2 FQNEAQ (reference sequence). Here the CDR3 DNA reads TGTGCCAGCAGCCCCGCGTATGGATGGTCCCAGCATTTT. Translating gives CASSPAYGWSQHF.

The chain joins TRBV18 to TRBJ2-3; tentative D call: TRBD2 (5 bases). Trimming left V 0 bases short and J 4 bases short, with 17 bases between. The germline gives CDR1 KGHSH, CDR2 LQKENI. The length of the CDR3 is 17 residues. CDR3 bases: TGTGCCAGCTCACCACCGGGGATGGTAGCGAGGCCAGATACGCAGTATTTT. Translation: CASSPPGMVARPDTQYF.

The rearrangement links TRBV21-1 to TRBJ2-3; the table's TRBD2 call for D was not verified on the DNA. TRBV21-1 is labeled a pseudogene. The CDR3 runs to 16 residues. Here the CDR3 DNA reads TGTGCCAGCAGCAAAGCTCTAGCGGGGAGCACAGATACGCAGTATTTT. Translation gives CASSKALAGSTDTQYF.

This clone was detected once. The V gene is TRBV5-4, the J gene TRBJ2-3; D ambiguous. Germline V CDR1 and CDR2: SGHNT, YYREEE (reference sequence). This CDR3 is built from 14 residues. Deletions cut 1 base from V and 0 bases from J, with 6 bases between. The chain's CDR3 is CASSLSSSTDTQYF. The CDR3, as DNA: TGTGCCAGCAGCTTGAGTTCTAGCACAGATACGCAGTATTTT.

The V gene is TRBV4-2, the J gene TRBJ2-1, with a possible D match to TRBD1 (6 bases). Germline CDR1 LGHNA, CDR2 YNFKEQ. This CDR3 region has 14 residues. V was cut by 2 bases and J by 5 bases, with 10 bases left in between. The CDR3 here is CASSQLRTDNEQFF. The CDR3 coding sequence is TGTGCCAGCAGCCAACTTCGGACAGACAATGAGCAGTTCTTC.

The rearrangement uses TRBV20-1 and TRBJ2-3; 10 nucleotides line up with TRBD1. V lost 7 bases, J lost 6 bases, and 1 base stayed unmatched. CDR3 length equals 11 residues. Germline-derived CDR1 and CDR2 are DFQATT and SNEGSKA (reference sequence). Here the CDR3 reads CSVDRGDTQYF. CDR3 nucleotide sequence: TGCAGTGTGGACAGGGGGGATACGCAGTATTTT.

The V and J genes are TRBV7-9 and TRBJ2-5; 8 nucleotides line up with TRBD1. The CDR3 covers 14 residues. The V segment lost 3 bases and the J segment 2 bases; nucleotides outside the gene matches: 2. CDR1 and CDR2 from the germline V gene are SEHNR and FQNEAQ (reference sequence). The CDR3: CASSFRTGQETQYF. In nucleotides, the CDR3 is TGTGCCAGCAGCTTCCGGACAGGGCAAGAGACCCAGTACTTC.

This rearrangement joins TRBV4-3 to TRBJ1-2, with D possibly TRBD1 on 6 matching bases. V lost 1 base, J lost 8 bases, and 14 bases lay in between. The germline V gene encodes CDR1 LGHNA and CDR2 YSLEER. CDR3 length equals 14 residues. The CDR3 region is CASSQVSGVRGYTF. The CDR3 DNA reads TGCGCCAGCAGCCAAGTCTCAGGGGTCCGCGGCTACACCTTC.

The sample holds one count of this clone. Other DNA sequences within the sample encode an identical CDR3. The DNA of the CDR3 is TGTGCCAGCAGCCGTCTGGGGACAGCAGAGACCCAGTACTTC. This codes for CASSRLGTAETQYF. This chain uses TRBV7-2 with TRBJ2-5; 7 bases agree with TRBD1. V gave up 5 bases and J gave up 4 bases; unmatched junction bases: 7. The CDR3 loop spans 14 amino acids. The germline V gene encodes CDR1 SGHTA and CDR2 FQGNSA.

This sequence joins TRBV27 and TRBJ1-2; maybe TRBD1 (6 bases). The CDR3 spans 15 residues. V shed 2 bases and J shed 4 bases, with 14 bases lying between them. CDR1 MNHEY and CDR2 SMNVEV come from the germline V gene (reference sequence). The CDR3 sequence is CASSLMVTGPYGYTF. The CDR3 bases are TGTGCCAGCAGTTTAATGGTCACAGGGCCCTATGGCTACACCTTC.

This clone was observed once. V usage is TRBV7-2 and J usage is TRBJ2-3; maybe TRBD1 (6 bases). The CDR3 totals 16 residues. Per the germline V gene, CDR1 is SGHTA and CDR2 is FQGNSA. V was cut by 0 bases and J by 6 bases, with 16 bases left in between. Here the CDR3 reads CASSLAGTTSRDTQYF. DNA for the CDR3: TGTGCCAGCAGCTTAGCCGGGACAACATCCCGGGATACGCAGTATTTT.

The rearrangement links TRBV11-3 to TRBJ2-5, with a tentative D call TRBD1 (5 bases). The germline V gene encodes CDR1 SGHNT and CDR2 YENEEA. The CDR3 spans 14 residues. Trimming removed 7 bases from V and 5 bases from J, with 17 bases in between. The CDR3 loop is CASNPGAGSETQYF. The CDR3 DNA follows: TGTGCCAGCAACCCTGGGGCTGGGTCGGAGACCCAGTACTTC.

The genes are TRBV10-3 and TRBJ2-7; D not certain. From germline, CDR1 is ENHRY and CDR2 SYGVKD. V was trimmed by 3 bases and J by 1 base, leaving 10 bases between them. CDR3 length: 14 amino acids. DNA for the CDR3: TGTGCCATCAGTGATAGGCAGATATCCTACGAGCAGTACTTC. This codes for CAISDRQISYEQYF.

With respect to this clone: The sample has other DNA sequences that encode this CDR3 too. The chain carries TRBV28 and TRBJ2-2, with a possible D match to TRBD1 (5 bases). The CDR3 is 16 residues long. V gave up 5 bases and J gave up 0 bases, with 13 bases separating them. Germline CDR1 MDHEN, CDR2 SYDVKM. CDR3 region: CASSPPTAANTGELFF. DNA for the CDR3: TGTGCCAGCAGTCCACCGACAGCCGCGAACACCGGGGAGCTGTTTTTT.

The rearrangement uses TRBV11-2 and TRBJ2-7, with D possibly TRBD1 on 6 matching bases. V lost 4 bases and J 2 bases, leaving 15 bases between the germline ends. The CDR3 consists of 15 residues. CDR1 is SGHAT and CDR2 is FQNNGV in the germline V gene. CDR3 loop: CASSSPRGRTYEQYF. In nucleotides, the CDR3 is TGTGCCAGCAGCTCCCCCAGGGGTCGCACCTACGAGCAGTACTTC.

The chain is built from TRBV28 and TRBJ2-1; D gene uncertain. Deletions cut 4 bases from V and 4 bases from J, with 17 bases between. Germline V gives CDR1 MDHEN, CDR2 SYDVKM. This CDR3 has 16 amino acids. The CDR3 here is CASSSPFGVRYNEQFF. The CDR3 region has the DNA TGTGCCAGCAGTTCCCCTTTCGGCGTTCGGTACAATGAGCAGTTCTTC.

The V call is TRBV7-3, the J call TRBJ2-1; 7 positions agree with TRBD2. V dropped 4 bases and J dropped 3; count of bases not matched to a gene: 9. Germline V gives CDR1 SGHTA, CDR2 FQGTGA. The length of the CDR3 is 16 residues. The CDR3 is CASSSPPGTNYNEQFF. DNA for the CDR3: TGTGCCAGCAGCTCGCCCCCCGGGACTAACTACAATGAGCAGTTCTTC.

CDR3 nucleotides: TGTGCCAGCAGCCCGGGACAGGGCCCCAATCAGCCCCAGCATTTT. Its translation: CASSPGQGPNQPQHF. The chain combines TRBV6-5 with TRBJ1-5, with 9 bases aligning to TRBD1. Germline CDR1 MNHEY, CDR2 SVGAGI. Trimming removed 6 bases from V and 3 bases from J; junction bases left unmatched: 6. The CDR3 is 15 residues long.

The chain uses TRBV28 and TRBJ1-6, with 11 nucleotides matching TRBD1. This CDR3 comprises 17 residues. Germline V lookup: CDR1 MDHEN, CDR2 SYDVKM. Losses at the gene ends were 2 bases for V and 8 bases for J; bases not matched to a gene: 8. In DNA form, the CDR3 reads TGTGCCAGCAGTTTAAGCCCCCCGGGACAGGGGGATTCACCCCTCCACTTT. Amino acids: CASSLSPPGQGDSPLHF. Full variable domain (outside the CDR3, taken from reference TRBV28 and TRBJ1-6): DVKVTQSSRYLVKRTGEKVFLECVQDMDHENMFWYRQDPGLGLRLIYFSYDVKMKEKGDIPEGYSVSREKKERFSLILESASTNQTSMYLCASSLSPPGQGDSPLHFGNGTRLTVT.